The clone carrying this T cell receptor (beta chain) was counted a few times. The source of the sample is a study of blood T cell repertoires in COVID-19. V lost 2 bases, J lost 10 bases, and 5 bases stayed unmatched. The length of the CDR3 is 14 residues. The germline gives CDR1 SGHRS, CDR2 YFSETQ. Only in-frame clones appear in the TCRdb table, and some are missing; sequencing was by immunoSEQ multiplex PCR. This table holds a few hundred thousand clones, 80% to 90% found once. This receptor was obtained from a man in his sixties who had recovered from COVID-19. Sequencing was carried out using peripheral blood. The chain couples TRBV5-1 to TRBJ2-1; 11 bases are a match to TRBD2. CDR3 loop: CASSFGTSGSEQFF. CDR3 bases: TGCGCCAGCAGCTTTGGGACTAGCGGCTCGGAGCAGTTCTTC. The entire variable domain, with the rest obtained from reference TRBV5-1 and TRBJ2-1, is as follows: KAGVTQTPRYLIKTRGQQVTLSCSPISGHRSVSWYQQTPGQGLQFLFEYFSETQRNKGNFPGRFSGRQFSNSRSEMNVSTLELGDSALYLCASSFGTSGSEQFFGPGTRLTVL.